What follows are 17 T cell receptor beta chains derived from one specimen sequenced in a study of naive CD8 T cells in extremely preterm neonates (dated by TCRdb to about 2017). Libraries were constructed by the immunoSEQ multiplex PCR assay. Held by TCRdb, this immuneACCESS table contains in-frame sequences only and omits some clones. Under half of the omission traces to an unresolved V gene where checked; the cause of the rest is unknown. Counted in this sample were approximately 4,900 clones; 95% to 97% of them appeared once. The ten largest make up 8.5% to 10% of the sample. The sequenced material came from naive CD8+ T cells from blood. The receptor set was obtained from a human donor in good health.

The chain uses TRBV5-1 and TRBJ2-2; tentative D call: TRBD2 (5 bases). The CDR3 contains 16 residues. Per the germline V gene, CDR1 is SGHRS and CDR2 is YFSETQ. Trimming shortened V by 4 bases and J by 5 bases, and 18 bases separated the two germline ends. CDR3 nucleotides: TGCGCCAGCAGCCGAGACCCCATCCGGAGGACCGGGGAGCTGTTTTTT. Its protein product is CASSRDPIRRTGELFF.

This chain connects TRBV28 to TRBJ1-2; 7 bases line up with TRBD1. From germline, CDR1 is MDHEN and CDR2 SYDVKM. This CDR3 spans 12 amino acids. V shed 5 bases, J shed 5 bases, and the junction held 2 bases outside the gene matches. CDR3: CASSTGAYGYTF. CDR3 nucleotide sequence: TGTGCCAGCAGTACAGGGGCTTATGGCTACACCTTC.

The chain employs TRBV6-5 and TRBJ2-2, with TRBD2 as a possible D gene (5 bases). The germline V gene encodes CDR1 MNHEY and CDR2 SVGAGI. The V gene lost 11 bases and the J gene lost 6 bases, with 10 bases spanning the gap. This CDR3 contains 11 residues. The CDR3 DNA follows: TGTGCCGCCGCGGGCTCCGGGGAGCTGTTTTTT. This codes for CAAAGSGELFF.

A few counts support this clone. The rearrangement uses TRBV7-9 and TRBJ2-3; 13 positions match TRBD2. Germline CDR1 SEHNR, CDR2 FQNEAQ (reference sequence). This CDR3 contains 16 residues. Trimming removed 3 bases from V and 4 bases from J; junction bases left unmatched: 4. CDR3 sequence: CASSFPTSGGSDTQYF. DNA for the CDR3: TGTGCCAGCAGCTTTCCGACTAGCGGGGGGTCAGATACGCAGTATTTT.

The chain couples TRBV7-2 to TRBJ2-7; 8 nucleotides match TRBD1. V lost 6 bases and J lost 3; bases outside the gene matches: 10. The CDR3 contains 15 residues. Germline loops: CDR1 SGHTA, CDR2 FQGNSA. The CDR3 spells CASRSDGTGNYEQYF. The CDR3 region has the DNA TGTGCCAGCAGATCCGACGGGACAGGAAACTACGAGCAGTACTTC.

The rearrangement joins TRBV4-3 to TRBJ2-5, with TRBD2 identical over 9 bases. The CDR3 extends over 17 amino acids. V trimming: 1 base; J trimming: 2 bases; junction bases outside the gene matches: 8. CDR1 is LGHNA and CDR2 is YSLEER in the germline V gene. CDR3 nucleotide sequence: TGCGCCAGCAGCCAAGTCGTGGCGACTAGCGGTCAAGAGACCCAGTACTTC. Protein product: CASSQVVATSGQETQYF.

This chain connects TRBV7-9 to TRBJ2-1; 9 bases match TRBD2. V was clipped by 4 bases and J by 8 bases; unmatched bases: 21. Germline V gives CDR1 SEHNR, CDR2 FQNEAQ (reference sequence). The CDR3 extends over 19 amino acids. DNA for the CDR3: TGTGCCAGCAGCTCGCATCTCCTTTTCGCGGGAGGGGACCCAGATGAGCAGTTCTTC. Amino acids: CASSSHLLFAGGDPDEQFF.

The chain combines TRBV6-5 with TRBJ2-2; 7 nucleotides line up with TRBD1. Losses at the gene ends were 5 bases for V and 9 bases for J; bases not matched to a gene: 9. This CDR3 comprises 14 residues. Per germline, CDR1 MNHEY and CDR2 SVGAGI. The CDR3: CASSRRDSRRELFF. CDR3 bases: TGTGCCAGCAGTCGCCGGGACAGCCGCCGGGAGCTGTTTTTT.

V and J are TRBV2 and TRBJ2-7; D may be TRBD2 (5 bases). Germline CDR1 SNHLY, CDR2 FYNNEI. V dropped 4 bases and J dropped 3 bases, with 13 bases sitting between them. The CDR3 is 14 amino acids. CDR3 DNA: TGTGCCAGCAGTGTTTTCTACGGAGGCTACGAGCAGTACGTC. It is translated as CASSVFYGGYEQYV.

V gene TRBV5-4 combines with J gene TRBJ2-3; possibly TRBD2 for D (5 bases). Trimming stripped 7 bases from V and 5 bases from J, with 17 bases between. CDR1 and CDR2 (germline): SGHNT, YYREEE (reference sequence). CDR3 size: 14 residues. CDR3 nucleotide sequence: TGTGCCAGCGGAGATAGCGTGGCGAGAGATACGCAGTATTTT. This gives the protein CASGDSVARDTQYF.

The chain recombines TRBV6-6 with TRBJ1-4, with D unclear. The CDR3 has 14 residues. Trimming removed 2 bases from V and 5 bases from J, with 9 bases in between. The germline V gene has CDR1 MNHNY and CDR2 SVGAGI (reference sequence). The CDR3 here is CASSYRGTNEKLFF. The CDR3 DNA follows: TGTGCCAGCAGTTACCGGGGTACCAATGAAAAACTGTTTTTT.

The CDR3 nucleotides read TGTGCCAGCAGCCTAAGCCCGCAGGGGCTATTTGAAAAACTGTTTTTT. Residues: CASSLSPQGLFEKLFF. The rearrangement links TRBV7-9 to TRBJ1-4; D perhaps matches TRBD1 (6 bases). The V end was cut by 5 bases, the J end by 7 bases, with 20 bases between. The CDR3 is made up of 16 amino acids. Germline V gives CDR1 SEHNR, CDR2 FQNEAQ (reference sequence). Variable domain in full (rest from reference TRBV7-9 and TRBJ1-4): DTGVSQNPRHKITKRGQNVTFRCDPISEHNRLYWYRQTLGQGPEFLTYFQNEAQLEKSRLLSDRFSAERPKGSFSTLEIQRTEQGDSAMYLCASSLSPQGLFEKLFFGSGTQLSVL.

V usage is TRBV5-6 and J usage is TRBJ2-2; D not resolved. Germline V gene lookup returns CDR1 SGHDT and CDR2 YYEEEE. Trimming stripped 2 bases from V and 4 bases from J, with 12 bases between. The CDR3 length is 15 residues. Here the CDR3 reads CASSFGYMGTGELFF. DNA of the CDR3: TGTGCCAGCAGCTTCGGGTATATGGGCACCGGGGAGCTGTTTTTT.

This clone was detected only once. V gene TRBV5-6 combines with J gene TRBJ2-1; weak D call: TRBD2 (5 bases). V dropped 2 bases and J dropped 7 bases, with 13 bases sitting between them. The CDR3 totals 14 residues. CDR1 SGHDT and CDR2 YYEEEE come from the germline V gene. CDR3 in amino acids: CASSLLESRNEQFF. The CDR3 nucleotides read TGTGCCAGCAGCTTACTAGAGTCTAGGAATGAGCAGTTCTTC.

CDR3 nucleotide sequence: TGTGCCAGCAGCCCAGGGACAGAAAAACTGTTTTTT. Amino acids: CASSPGTEKLFF. The chain employs TRBV11-2 and TRBJ1-4; D possibly corresponds to TRBD1 (6 bases). Germline V CDR1 and CDR2: SGHAT, FQNNGV. V was pared by 5 bases and J by 8 bases, with 9 bases between. This CDR3 is 12 amino acids long.

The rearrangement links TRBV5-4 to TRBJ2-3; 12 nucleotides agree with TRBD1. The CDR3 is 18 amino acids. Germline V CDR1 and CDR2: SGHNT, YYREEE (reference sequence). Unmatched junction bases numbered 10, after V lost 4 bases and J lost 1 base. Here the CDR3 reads CASSLGTGGISGTDTQYF. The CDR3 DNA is TGTGCCAGCAGCCTCGGGACAGGGGGCATATCTGGCACAGATACGCAGTATTTT.

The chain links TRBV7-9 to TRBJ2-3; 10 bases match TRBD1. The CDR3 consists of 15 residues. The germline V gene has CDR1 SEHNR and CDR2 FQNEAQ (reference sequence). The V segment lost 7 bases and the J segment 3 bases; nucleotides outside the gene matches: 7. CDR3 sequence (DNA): TGTGCCAGCACCACTGACAGGGGGCTGACAGATACGCAGTATTTT. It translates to CASTTDRGLTDTQYF.